The 31 T cell receptor beta chains listed next were all sequenced from one sample in a study of blood T cell repertoires in COVID-19. Generated by immunoSEQ multiplex PCR, the TCRdb table keeps only in-frame clones and is missing some. The sample holds approximately 410,000 clones, 86% seen once. The source material was peripheral blood. These receptor sequences come from a woman aged 25 to 45 with active or convalescent COVID-19.

In nucleotides, the CDR3 is TGTGCCAGTTCAGTTTGGACAGGGGTGAACACTGAAGCTTTCTTT. Encoded protein: CASSVWTGVNTEAFF. The chain links TRBV6-5 to TRBJ1-1; 9 bases line up with TRBD1. The J segment lost 0 bases and the V segment lost 9 bases, leaving 8 bases of the junction unmatched. CDR1 is MNHEY and CDR2 is SVGAGI in the germline V gene. The CDR3 is made up of 15 amino acids.

This clone was observed a few times. V and J are TRBV5-1 and TRBJ1-4; TRBD1 agrees at 9 bases. Losses at the gene ends were 5 bases for V and 5 bases for J; bases not matched to a gene: 1. Germline assignment: CDR1 SGHRS and CDR2 YFSETQ. The CDR3 covers 13 residues. The CDR3, as DNA: TGCGCCAGCAGAGGGACAGGGAATGAAAAACTGTTTTTT. Its protein product is CASRGTGNEKLFF.

The V call is TRBV7-8, the J call TRBJ2-3, with TRBD2 identical over 8 bases. Germline V CDR1 and CDR2: SGHVS, FQNEAQ. Trimming took 5 bases from V and 6 from J; bases not matched to a gene: 10. The CDR3 runs 15 residues. CDR3 amino acids: CASSPTGTRGDTQYF. Written as DNA, the CDR3 is TGTGCCAGCAGCCCGACCGGGACTAGGGGGGATACGCAGTATTTT. The full variable domain, completed using reference TRBV7-8 and TRBJ2-3, is GAGVSQSPRYKVAKRGQDVALRCDPISGHVSLFWYQQALGQGPEFLTYFQNEAQLDKSGLPSDRFFAERPEGSVSTLKIQRTQQEDSAVYLCASSPTGTRGDTQYFGPGTRLTVL.

This clone was observed once. The chain carries TRBV3-1 (or the pseudogene TRBV3-2) and TRBJ2-1; a weak D match, TRBD2 (6 bases). V dropped 1 base and J dropped 2 bases, with 12 bases sitting between them. CDR1 LGHDT and CDR2 YNNKEL come from the germline V gene (reference sequence). The CDR3 length is 16 residues. CDR3 residues: CASSQVGEAPYNEQFF. The DNA of the CDR3 is TGTGCCAGCAGCCAAGTTGGGGAGGCCCCCTACAATGAGCAGTTCTTC.

The chain is built from TRBV5-5 and TRBJ2-2; tentative D call: TRBD1 (5 bases). Trimming pared 2 bases from V and 0 bases from J, leaving 11 bases between. Germline loops: CDR1 SGHKS, CDR2 YYEKEE (reference sequence). The CDR3 is 16 amino acids. The CDR3 loop reads CASSFGVGANTGELFF. CDR3 sequence (DNA): TGTGCCAGCAGCTTCGGTGTAGGGGCGAACACCGGGGAGCTGTTTTTT.

This chain joins TRBV4-1 and TRBJ1-2; no firm D call. The CDR3 contains 14 residues. Germline values: CDR1 MGHRA, CDR2 YSYEKL. Trimming left V 3 bases short and J 1 base short, with 9 bases between. The DNA of the CDR3 is TGCGCCAGCAGCCAGCCCGGGGTTAACTATGGCTACACCTTC. Translation: CASSQPGVNYGYTF.

The rearrangement joins TRBV11-2 to TRBJ1-1, with 10 bases identical to TRBD1. The V gene end was trimmed by 5 bases and the J gene end by 3 bases; junction bases not matched to a gene: 15. Germline-derived CDR1 and CDR2 are SGHAT and FQNNGV. CDR3 length: 18 residues. In DNA form, the CDR3 reads TGTGCCAGCAGCCCATACCCCGGGACAGGGGAGACGCACACTGAAGCTTTCTTT. This codes for CASSPYPGTGETHTEAFF.

As for this clone: One end of the junction is discordant with germline, which a read error may explain. This CDR3 reads CATTTSGDYYEHYF. The CDR3 bases are TGTGCCACGACGACTAGCGGAGACTACTACGAGCATTACTTC. The chain has TRBV10-3 and TRBJ2-7, with 9 bases that match TRBD2. The CDR3 has 14 residues. From germline, CDR1 is ENHRY and CDR2 SYGVKD.

The gene calls are TRBV7-8 and TRBJ1-1; no reliable D call. V lost 1 base and J lost 7, with 13 bases in between. The CDR3 length is 14 residues. Germline V CDR1 and CDR2: SGHVS, FQNEAQ. In nucleotides, the CDR3 is TGTGCCAGCAGCTTAGTTGAGGCTAATGGTGAAGCTTTCTTT. Translating it yields CASSLVEANGEAFF.

The rearrangement joins TRBV27 to TRBJ2-7, with 9 nucleotides matching TRBD2. The trim removed 0 bases at V and 3 bases at J, leaving 6 bases unmatched. The CDR3 length is 16 residues. Germline CDR1 is MNHEY and CDR2 is SMNVEV (reference sequence). CDR3 sequence (DNA): TGTGCCAGCAGTTTATCAAGGACTAGCGATTACTACGAGCAGTACTTC. Its translation: CASSLSRTSDYYEQYF.

The J gene is TRBJ2-7, the V gene TRBV4-1; possible D gene TRBD2, 6 bases. The germline V and J ends were trimmed by 1 base and 2 bases, with 12 bases remaining between them. The CDR3 spans 15 residues. Germline CDR1 is MGHRA and CDR2 is YSYEKL. DNA for the CDR3: TGCGCCAGCAGCCAAGCCACCTGGACTACCTACGAGCAGTACTTC. Residues: CASSQATWTTYEQYF.

The chain couples TRBV2 to TRBJ2-1; a possible D gene is TRBD1 (6 bases). CDR3 length: 13 amino acids. V was shortened by 6 bases and J by 7 bases, with 13 bases between the two germline ends. From germline, CDR1 is SNHLY and CDR2 FYNNEI. CDR3 residues: CASRTGHRNEQFF. In nucleotides, the CDR3 is TGTGCCAGCAGGACGGGACACCGTAATGAGCAGTTCTTC.

The genes are TRBV12-5 and TRBJ1-2, with 7 bases aligning to TRBD1. V trimming: 1 base; J trimming: 4 bases; junction bases outside the gene matches: 6. In germline, CDR1 is LGHNT, CDR2 FRNRAP. The CDR3 runs to 15 residues. The CDR3 DNA follows: TGTGCTAGTGGTTTGGGAGATGGGACAGCCTATGGCTACACCTTC. This encodes CASGLGDGTAYGYTF.

The chain combines TRBV10-1 with TRBJ1-1; TRBD1 might be the D (6 bases). CDR1 and CDR2 (germline): WNHNN, SYGVQD (reference sequence). V lost 2 bases to trimming and J lost 7 bases, with 11 bases between them. This CDR3 contains 13 residues. The DNA of the CDR3 is TGCGCCAGCAGTGAGAACAGGGTGATTGAAGCTTTCTTT. This sequence encodes CASSENRVIEAFF.

The rearrangement uses TRBV2 and TRBJ1-1; no definite D call. The CDR3 length is 12 residues. Germline V CDR1 and CDR2: SNHLY, FYNNEI. V was trimmed by 5 bases and J by 6 bases, leaving 10 bases between them. The CDR3: CASSPPGSEAFF. As DNA, the CDR3 is TGTGCCAGCAGTCCGCCGGGGTCTGAAGCTTTCTTT.

This clone was seen only once. The rearrangement uses TRBV12-3 or TRBV12-4 and TRBJ1-6, with D unclear. V shed 6 bases and J shed 14 bases, with 17 bases lying between them. The CDR3 has 13 residues. CDR3: CASSSGPLVALHF. Written as DNA, the CDR3 is TGTGCCAGCAGCTCAGGCCCGTTAGTGGCCCTCCACTTT.

The chain combines TRBV2 with TRBJ1-5; 9 bases agree with TRBD1. Looked up from germline, CDR1 is SNHLY and CDR2 is FYNNEI. V shed 3 bases and J 7 bases; nucleotides not matched to a gene: 7. This CDR3 contains 15 residues. CDR3 DNA sequence: TGTGCCAGCAGTGATGTGGGACAGGGTTTCCAGCCCCAGCATTTT. Encoded protein: CASSDVGQGFQPQHF.

The CDR3 DNA follows: TGTGCCAGCAGCTTGACAGGGGGCCTCGATCAGCCCCAGCATTTT. Translated: CASSLTGGLDQPQHF. V usage is TRBV7-9 and J usage is TRBJ1-5, with 10 positions matching TRBD1. The CDR3 consists of 15 residues. Germline CDR1 SEHNR, CDR2 FQNEAQ (reference sequence). The ends lost 3 bases at V and 5 bases at J; junction bases unmatched: 4.

In its sample, this clone was seen once. The chain is built from TRBV11-2 and TRBJ2-1; 10 positions match TRBD2. J lost 3 bases, V lost 4 bases, and 9 bases had no gene match. The germline V gene encodes CDR1 SGHAT and CDR2 FQNNGV. The CDR3 totals 17 residues. CDR3 in amino acids: CASSSIPSGGFYNEQFF. CDR3 sequence (DNA): TGTGCCAGCAGCTCTATCCCTAGCGGGGGATTCTACAATGAGCAGTTCTTC.

The V gene is TRBV18, the J gene TRBJ2-3; D is unclear. Germline loops: CDR1 KGHSH, CDR2 LQKENI. The CDR3 loop spans 14 amino acids. The V end was cut by 0 bases, the J end by 2 bases, with 6 bases between. The DNA of the CDR3 is TGTGCCAGCTCACCACCTGGCCTCACAGATACGCAGTATTTT. This gives the protein CASSPPGLTDTQYF.

CDR3 nucleotides: TGTGCCAGCAGCTCAGACGCGGGACAGGGAGCTTTCTTT. Translating gives CASSSDAGQGAFF. V is TRBV5-6 and J is TRBJ1-1; 9 nucleotides align to TRBD1. The CDR3 covers 13 residues. The germline V gene has CDR1 SGHDT and CDR2 YYEEEE. Germline trimming cut 3 bases from V and 10 bases from J; bases unmatched to any gene: 7.

The chain links TRBV9 to TRBJ2-2, with 10 nucleotides matching TRBD2. Germline CDR1 SGDLS, CDR2 YYNGEE. The CDR3 extends over 15 amino acids. Trimming at V came to 3 bases and at J to 5 bases, leaving 4 bases not matched to a gene. The DNA of the CDR3 is TGTGCCAGCAGCGCTAGCGGGGGTATGACCGGGGAGCTGTTTTTT. As protein: CASSASGGMTGELFF.

This sequence joins TRBV6-2 or TRBV6-3 and TRBJ2-1, with TRBD2 matching 7 bases. Unmatched junction bases numbered 5, after V lost 5 bases and J lost 4 bases. Germline CDR1 MNHEY, CDR2 SVGEGT. The CDR3 loop spans 14 amino acids. The CDR3 loop is CASSGLAVYNEQFF. As DNA, the CDR3 is TGTGCCAGCAGTGGGCTAGCGGTATACAATGAGCAGTTCTTC.

DNA for the CDR3: TGCGCCAGCAGCCAAGATGCCGGGACAGGGGTCTGGGACACTGAAGCTTTCTTT. Its protein product is CASSQDAGTGVWDTEAFF. The chain combines TRBV4-1 with TRBJ1-1; 10 bases match TRBD1. V shed 0 bases and J 3 bases; nucleotides not matched to a gene: 10. The CDR3 contains 18 residues. Germline CDR1 MGHRA, CDR2 YSYEKL.

The chain recombines TRBV6-2 or TRBV6-3 with TRBJ1-1; D uncertain. Germline assignment: CDR1 MNHEY and CDR2 SVGEGT. The CDR3 is made up of 14 amino acids. Trimming took off 1 base at V and 0 bases at J, with 6 bases between the two ends. The CDR3 coding sequence is TGTGCCAGCAGTTACTGGCAGTTGAACACTGAAGCTTTCTTT. It yields the protein CASSYWQLNTEAFF.

The chain combines TRBV4-1 with TRBJ1-2, with no clear D. The CDR3 sequence is 15 residues long. Trimming cost V 0 bases and J 2 bases, with 10 bases left between them. Germline lookup yields CDR1 MGHRA and CDR2 YSYEKL. The DNA for the CDR3 is TGCGCCAGCAGCCAAGATCTCGCGTTGAACTATGGCTACACCTTC. Its translation: CASSQDLALNYGYTF.

The chain carries TRBV5-4 and TRBJ2-3, with 9 bases identical to TRBD2. The CDR3 spans 15 residues. Unmatched junction bases numbered 2, after V lost 3 bases and J lost 0 bases. Germline CDR1 and CDR2: SGHNT and YYREEE (reference sequence). The CDR3 region has the DNA TGTGCCAGCAGCTATGGACTAGCGAGCACAGATACGCAGTATTTT. It encodes CASSYGLASTDTQYF. The full variable domain, its missing parts supplied by reference TRBV5-4 and TRBJ2-3, is ETGVTQSPTHLIKTRGQQVTLRCSSQSGHNTVSWYQQALGQGPQFIFQYYREEENGRGNFPPRFSGLQFPNYSSELNVNALELDDSALYLCASSYGLASTDTQYFGPGTRLTVL.

The genes are TRBV5-8 and TRBJ2-7; D remains unclear. V dropped 0 bases and J dropped 0 bases, with 13 bases sitting between them. The CDR3 length is 16 residues. CDR1 and CDR2 from the germline V gene are SGHTS and YDEGEE. The CDR3 spells CASSLALQSPSYEQYF. The CDR3 bases are TGTGCCAGCAGCTTGGCTTTACAGTCTCCCTCCTACGAGCAGTACTTC.

The V and J genes are TRBV4-1 and TRBJ2-7, with 8 bases lining up with TRBD2. This CDR3 has 18 amino acids. The V and J ends lost 4 bases and 1 base, in that order; junction bases with no gene match: 15. Germline V gives CDR1 MGHRA, CDR2 YSYEKL. The CDR3 reads CASSRIGRGSGISYEQYF. The CDR3 nucleotides read TGCGCCAGCAGCCGGATTGGTAGGGGTAGCGGGATTTCCTACGAGCAGTACTTC.

V usage is TRBV5-8 and J usage is TRBJ1-1, with 7 bases that match TRBD1. Per the germline V gene, CDR1 is SGHTS and CDR2 is YDEGEE. This CDR3 region has 16 residues. V lost 2 bases to trimming and J lost 1 base; unmatched junction nucleotides: 8. The CDR3 loop is CASSLWVQGQNTEAFF. CDR3 DNA: TGTGCCAGCAGCTTATGGGTACAGGGGCAGAACACTGAAGCTTTCTTT.

A few counts support this clone. The V call is TRBV6-1, the J call TRBJ2-7; 7 positions agree with TRBD1. J was trimmed by 3 bases and V by 7 bases; bases with no gene match: 12. The length of the CDR3 is 15 residues. Germline loops: CDR1 MNHNS, CDR2 SASEGT. CDR3 DNA sequence: TGTGCCAGCACCAGGGGACAGCCAGGGGACTACGAGCAGTACTTC. Protein sequence: CASTRGQPGDYEQYF.